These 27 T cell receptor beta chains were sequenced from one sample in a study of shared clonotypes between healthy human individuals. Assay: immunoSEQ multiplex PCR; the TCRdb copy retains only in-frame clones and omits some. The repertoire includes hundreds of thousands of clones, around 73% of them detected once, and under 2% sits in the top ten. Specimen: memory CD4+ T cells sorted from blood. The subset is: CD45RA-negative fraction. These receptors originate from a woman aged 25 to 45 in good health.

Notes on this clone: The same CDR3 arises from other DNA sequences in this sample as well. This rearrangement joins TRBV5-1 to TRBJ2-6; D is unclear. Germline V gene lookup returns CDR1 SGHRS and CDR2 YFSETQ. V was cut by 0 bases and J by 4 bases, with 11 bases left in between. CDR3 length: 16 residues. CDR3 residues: CASSLVVGSGANVLTF. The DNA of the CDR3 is TGCGCCAGCAGCTTGGTTGTGGGTTCCGGGGCCAACGTCCTGACTTTC.

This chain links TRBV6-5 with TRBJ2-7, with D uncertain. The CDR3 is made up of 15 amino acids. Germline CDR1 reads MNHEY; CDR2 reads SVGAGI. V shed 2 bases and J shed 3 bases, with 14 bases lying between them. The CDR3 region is CASSYDFSPHYEQYF. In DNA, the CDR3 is TGTGCCAGCAGTTACGACTTCTCCCCCCACTACGAGCAGTACTTC.

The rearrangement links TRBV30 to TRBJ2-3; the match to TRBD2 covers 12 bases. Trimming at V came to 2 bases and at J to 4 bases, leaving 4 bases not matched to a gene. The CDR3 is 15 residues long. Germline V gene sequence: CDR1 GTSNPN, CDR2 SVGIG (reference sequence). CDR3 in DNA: TGTGCCTGGAGTCCGACTAGCGGGAGTGCAGATACGCAGTATTTT. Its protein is CAWSPTSGSADTQYF.

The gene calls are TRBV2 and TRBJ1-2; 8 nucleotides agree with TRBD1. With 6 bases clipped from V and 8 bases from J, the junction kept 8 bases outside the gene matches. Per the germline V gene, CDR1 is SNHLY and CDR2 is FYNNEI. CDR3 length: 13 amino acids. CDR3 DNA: TGTGCCAGCAGGAGCAGGGGGCTCGGCGGCTACACCTTC. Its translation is CASRSRGLGGYTF.

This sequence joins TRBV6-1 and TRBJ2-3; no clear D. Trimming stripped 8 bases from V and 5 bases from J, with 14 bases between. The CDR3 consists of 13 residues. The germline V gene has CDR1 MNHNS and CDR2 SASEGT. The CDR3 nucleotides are TGTGCCAGCGCCGAGACCCTGGAAGATACGCAGTATTTT. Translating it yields CASAETLEDTQYF.

The CDR3 coding sequence is TGTGCCAGCAGGCCGGGGGGCCACACTGAAGCTTTCTTT. Protein product: CASRPGGHTEAFF. The J gene is TRBJ1-1, the V gene TRBV6-5; perhaps TRBD1 as D (6 bases). Germline V CDR1 and CDR2: MNHEY, SVGAGI. CDR3 length: 13 amino acids. V lost 6 bases, J lost 3 bases, and 11 bases lay in between.

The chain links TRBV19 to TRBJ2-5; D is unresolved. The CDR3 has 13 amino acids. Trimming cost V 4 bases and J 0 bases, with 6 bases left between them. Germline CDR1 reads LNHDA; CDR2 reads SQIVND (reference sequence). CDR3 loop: CASSRSYQETQYF. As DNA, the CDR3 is TGTGCCAGTAGTAGGTCGTACCAAGAGACCCAGTACTTC.

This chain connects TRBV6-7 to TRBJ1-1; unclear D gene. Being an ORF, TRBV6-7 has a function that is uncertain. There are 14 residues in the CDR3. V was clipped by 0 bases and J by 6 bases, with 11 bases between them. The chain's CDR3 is CASSYSVRCAEAFF. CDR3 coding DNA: TGTGCCAGCAGTTACTCGGTAAGATGCGCTGAAGCTTTCTTT.

The CDR3 region is CASSLMGAHEQYF. CDR3 bases: TGTGCCAGCAGCTTAATGGGAGCCCACGAGCAGTACTTC. The V gene is TRBV7-9, the J gene TRBJ2-7; tentatively, D is TRBD2 (5 bases). From germline, CDR1 is SEHNR and CDR2 FQNEAQ (reference sequence). CDR3 length: 13 residues. V dropped 2 bases and J dropped 5 bases, with 10 bases sitting between them.

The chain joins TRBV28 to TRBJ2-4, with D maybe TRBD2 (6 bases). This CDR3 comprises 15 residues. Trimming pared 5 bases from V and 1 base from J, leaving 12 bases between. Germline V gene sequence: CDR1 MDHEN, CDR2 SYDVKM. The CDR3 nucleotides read TGTGCCAGCAGTGAACCCCGGGGGGCCAAAAACATTCAGTACTTC. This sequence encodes CASSEPRGAKNIQYF.

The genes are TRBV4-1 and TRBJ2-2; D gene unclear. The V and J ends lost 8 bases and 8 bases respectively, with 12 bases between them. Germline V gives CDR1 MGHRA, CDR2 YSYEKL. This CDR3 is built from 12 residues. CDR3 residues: CASLSRGGELFF. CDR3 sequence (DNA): TGCGCCAGCTTAAGCCGAGGAGGGGAGCTGTTTTTT.

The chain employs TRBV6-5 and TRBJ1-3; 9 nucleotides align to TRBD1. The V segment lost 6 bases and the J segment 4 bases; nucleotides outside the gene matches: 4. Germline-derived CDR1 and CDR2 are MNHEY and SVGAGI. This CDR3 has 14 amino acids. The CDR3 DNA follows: TGTGCCAGCAGCTCCGGGACAGGGGGAAACACCATATATTTT. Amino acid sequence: CASSSGTGGNTIYF.

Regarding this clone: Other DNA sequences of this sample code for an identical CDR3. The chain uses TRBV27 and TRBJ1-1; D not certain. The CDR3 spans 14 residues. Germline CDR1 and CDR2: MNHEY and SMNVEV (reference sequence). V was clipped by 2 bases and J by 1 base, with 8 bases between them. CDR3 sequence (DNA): TGTGCCAGCAGTTTAAGGCCCGGGAACACTGAAGCTTTCTTT. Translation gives CASSLRPGNTEAFF.

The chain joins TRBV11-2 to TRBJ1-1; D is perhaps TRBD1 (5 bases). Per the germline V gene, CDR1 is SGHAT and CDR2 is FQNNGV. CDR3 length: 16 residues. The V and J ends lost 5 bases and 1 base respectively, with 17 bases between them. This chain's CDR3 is CASSPIGAGKNTEAFF. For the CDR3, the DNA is TGTGCCAGCAGCCCAATTGGGGCAGGGAAGAACACTGAAGCTTTCTTT.

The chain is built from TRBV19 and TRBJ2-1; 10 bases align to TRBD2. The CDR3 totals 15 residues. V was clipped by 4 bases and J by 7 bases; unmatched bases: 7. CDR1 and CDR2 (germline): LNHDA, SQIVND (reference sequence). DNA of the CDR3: TGTGCCAGTAGTACCCCTAGCGGGAGTGTGAATGAGCAGTTCTTC. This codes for CASSTPSGSVNEQFF.

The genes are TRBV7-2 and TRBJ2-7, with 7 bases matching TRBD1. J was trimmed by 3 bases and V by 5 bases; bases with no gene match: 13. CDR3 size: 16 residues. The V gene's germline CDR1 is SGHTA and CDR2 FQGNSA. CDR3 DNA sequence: TGTGCCAGCAGCCTGAGAGGGACAGCGTATAACTACGAGCAGTACTTC. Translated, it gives CASSLRGTAYNYEQYF.

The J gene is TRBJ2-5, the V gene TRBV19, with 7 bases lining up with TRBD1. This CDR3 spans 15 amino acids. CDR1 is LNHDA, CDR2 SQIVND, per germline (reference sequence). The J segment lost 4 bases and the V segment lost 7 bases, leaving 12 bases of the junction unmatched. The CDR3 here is CASTNPGQLPETQYF. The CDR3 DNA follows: TGTGCCAGTACAAACCCGGGACAGCTTCCAGAGACCCAGTACTTC. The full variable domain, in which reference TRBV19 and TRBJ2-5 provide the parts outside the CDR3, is DGGITQSPKYLFRKEGQNVTLSCEQNLNHDAMYWYRQDPGQGLRLIYYSQIVNDFQKGDIAEGYSVSREKKESFPLTVTSAQKNPTAFYLCASTNPGQLPETQYFGPGTRLLVL.

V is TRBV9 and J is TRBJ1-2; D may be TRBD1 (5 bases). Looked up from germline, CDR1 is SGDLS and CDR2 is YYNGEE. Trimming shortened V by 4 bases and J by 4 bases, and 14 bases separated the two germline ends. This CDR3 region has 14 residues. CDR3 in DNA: TGTGCCAGCAGCCCGCCCTGGGGCATCTATGGCTACACCTTC. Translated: CASSPPWGIYGYTF. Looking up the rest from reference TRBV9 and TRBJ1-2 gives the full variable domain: DSGVTQTPKHLITATGQRVTLRCSPRSGDLSVYWYQQSLDQGLQFLIQYYNGEERAKGNILERFSAQQFPDLHSELNLSSLELGDSALYFCASSPPWGIYGYTFGSGTRLTVV.

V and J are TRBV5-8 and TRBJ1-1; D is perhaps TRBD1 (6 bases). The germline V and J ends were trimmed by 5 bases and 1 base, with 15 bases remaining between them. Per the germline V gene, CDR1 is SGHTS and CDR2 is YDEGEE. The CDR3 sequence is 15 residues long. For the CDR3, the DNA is TGTGCCAGCAGGGTTCTCGGGGGCACGAACACTGAAGCTTTCTTT. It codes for CASRVLGGTNTEAFF. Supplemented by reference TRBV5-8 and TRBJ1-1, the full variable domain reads EAGVTQSPTHLIKTRGQQATLRCSPISGHTSVYWYQQALGLGLQFLLWYDEGEERNRGNFPPRFSGRQFPNYSSELNVNALELEDSALYLCASRVLGGTNTEAFFGQGTRLTVV.

The CDR3 region is CASKKGTDFTDTQYF. The CDR3 coding sequence is TGTGCCAGCAAGAAGGGGACAGACTTCACAGATACGCAGTATTTT. The V and J genes are TRBV2 and TRBJ2-3; TRBD1 matches at 7 bases. This CDR3 comprises 15 residues. The trim removed 7 bases at V and 2 bases at J, leaving 9 bases unmatched. Germline lookup yields CDR1 SNHLY and CDR2 FYNNEI.

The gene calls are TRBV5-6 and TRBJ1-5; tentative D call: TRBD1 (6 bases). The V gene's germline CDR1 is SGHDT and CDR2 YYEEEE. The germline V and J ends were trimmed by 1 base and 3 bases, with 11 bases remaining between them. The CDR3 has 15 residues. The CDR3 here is CASSLMDRVNQPQHF. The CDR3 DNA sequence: TGTGCCAGCAGCTTGATGGACAGAGTCAATCAGCCCCAGCATTTT.

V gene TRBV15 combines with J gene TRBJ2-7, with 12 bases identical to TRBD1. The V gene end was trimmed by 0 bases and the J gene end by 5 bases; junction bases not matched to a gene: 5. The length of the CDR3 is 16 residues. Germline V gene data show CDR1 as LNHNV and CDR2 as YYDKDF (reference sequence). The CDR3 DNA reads TGTGCCACCAGCAGAGATGGGACAGGGGGCCGGAACGAGCAGTACTTC. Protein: CATSRDGTGGRNEQYF.

This chain's CDR3 is CASSLVFRSSTDTQYF. Written as DNA, the CDR3 is TGCGCCAGCAGCTTGGTTTTTCGGTCTAGCACAGATACGCAGTATTTT. J is TRBJ2-3 and V is TRBV5-1; D is uncertain. Trimming removed 0 bases at V and 0 bases at J, with 11 bases between. Per germline, CDR1 SGHRS and CDR2 YFSETQ. CDR3 length: 16 amino acids.

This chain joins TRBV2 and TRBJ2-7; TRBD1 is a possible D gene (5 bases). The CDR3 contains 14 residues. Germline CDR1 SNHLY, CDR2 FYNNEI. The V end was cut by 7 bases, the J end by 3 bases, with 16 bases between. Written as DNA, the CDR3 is TGTGCCAGCAATCCCCTGGGGCCTTTCTACGAGCAGTACTTC. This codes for CASNPLGPFYEQYF.

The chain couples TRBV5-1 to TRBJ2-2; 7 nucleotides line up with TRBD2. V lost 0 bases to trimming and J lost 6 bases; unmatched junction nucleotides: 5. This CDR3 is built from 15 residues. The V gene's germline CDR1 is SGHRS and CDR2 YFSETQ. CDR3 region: CASSLGTRSAGELFF. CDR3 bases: TGCGCCAGCAGCTTGGGGACTAGATCTGCCGGGGAGCTGTTTTTT.

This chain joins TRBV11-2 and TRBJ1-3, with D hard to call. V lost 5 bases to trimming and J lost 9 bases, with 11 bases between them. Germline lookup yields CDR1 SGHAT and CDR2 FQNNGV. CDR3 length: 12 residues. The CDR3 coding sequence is TGTGCCAGCAGCCCCCCGTCAAGCACCATATATTTT. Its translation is CASSPPSSTIYF.

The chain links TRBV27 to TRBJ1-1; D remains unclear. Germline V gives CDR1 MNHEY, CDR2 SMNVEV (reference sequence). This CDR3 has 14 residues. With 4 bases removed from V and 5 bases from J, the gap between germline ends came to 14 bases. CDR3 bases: TGTGCCAGCAGTTCCCCGGGAGTTAATACTGAAGCTTTCTTT. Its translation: CASSSPGVNTEAFF.